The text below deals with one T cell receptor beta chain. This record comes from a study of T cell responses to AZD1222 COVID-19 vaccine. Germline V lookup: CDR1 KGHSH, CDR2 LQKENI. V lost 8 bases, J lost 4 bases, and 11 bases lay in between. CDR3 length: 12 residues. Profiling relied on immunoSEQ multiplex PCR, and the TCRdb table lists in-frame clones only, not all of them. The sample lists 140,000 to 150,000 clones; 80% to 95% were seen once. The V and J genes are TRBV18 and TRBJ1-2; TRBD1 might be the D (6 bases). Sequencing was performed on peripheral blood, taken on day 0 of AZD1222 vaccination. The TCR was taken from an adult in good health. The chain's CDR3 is CASRGQSYGYTF. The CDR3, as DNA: TGTGCCAGCCGCGGACAGTCCTATGGCTACACCTTC.